The present TCR beta chain was sequenced within a study of T cell repertoires in cytomegalovirus infection. Germline V CDR1 and CDR2: SGHTA, FQGNSA. The CDR3 is 14 residues long, ends included. With regard to this clonotype: Because the CDR3 is missing its conserved closing phenylalanine or tryptophan, this is likely a read error. Because the CDR3's place on the DNA is in doubt, the DNA is left out and the CDR3 is given as listed by TCRdb.

TCRdb reprocessed the reads via MiXCR and lists one record per CDR3 protein. The sample lists about 440,000 distinct CDR3 sequences; 31% were seen once. The sequencing sample was made of PBMCs. This clonotype originated in a human donor in good health (CMV status not recorded). Some clones in this sample may be carry-over from other donors' samples. The chain has TRBV7-2 and TRBJ1-2. CDR3 sequence reads: CASSLVSDNYGYTL.